Below, 17 T cell receptor beta chains from the same sample are listed, as sequenced in a study of cytomegalovirus exposure and HLA in healthy donors. Only in-frame clones appear in the TCRdb table, and some are missing; sequencing was by immunoSEQ multiplex PCR. The sample has over 120,000 clones; 85% to 90% are singletons. Sequencing used PBMCs. These receptors were taken from a woman under 30 in good health and CMV-seropositive.

This clone was found a few times. The chain is built from TRBV18 and TRBJ1-1; D perhaps matches TRBD1 (5 bases). Germline loops: CDR1 KGHSH, CDR2 LQKENI. The CDR3 extends over 15 amino acids. Between the trimmed V and J ends, which lost 7 bases and 1 base, there was a span of 16 bases. CDR3 amino acids: CASFPGQTANTEAFF. CDR3 sequence (DNA): TGTGCCAGCTTCCCAGGGCAGACAGCGAACACTGAAGCTTTCTTT.

The chain employs TRBV18 and TRBJ2-3, with 7 bases aligning to TRBD2. The length of the CDR3 is 13 residues. With 4 bases clipped from V and 3 bases from J, the junction kept 1 base outside the gene matches. Germline lookup yields CDR1 KGHSH and CDR2 LQKENI. The CDR3 nucleotides read TGTGCCAGCTCACGACTAGCTACAGATACGCAGTATTTT. Protein product: CASSRLATDTQYF.

The V gene is TRBV2, the J gene TRBJ1-4; a weak D match, TRBD1 (6 bases). The CDR3 runs to 14 residues. Germline values: CDR1 SNHLY, CDR2 FYNNEI. With 4 bases removed from V and 4 bases from J, the gap between germline ends came to 10 bases. CDR3 residues: CASSVGTYNEKLFF. CDR3 sequence (DNA): TGTGCCAGCAGTGTCGGGACATATAATGAAAAACTGTTTTTT.

This clone was observed a single time. This sequence joins TRBV7-9 and TRBJ1-2; 9 bases line up with TRBD1. V shed 5 bases and J 6 bases; nucleotides not matched to a gene: 7. The germline V gene has CDR1 SEHNR and CDR2 FQNEAQ (reference sequence). The CDR3 has 14 residues. The DNA of the CDR3 is TGTGCCAGCAGCACACAGGGGGCGCGGGATGGCTACACCTTC. Protein sequence: CASSTQGARDGYTF.

This sequence joins TRBV27 and TRBJ2-7; TRBD2 agrees at 8 bases. Germline CDR1 MNHEY, CDR2 SMNVEV (reference sequence). Trimming at V came to 6 bases and at J to 0 bases, leaving 7 bases not matched to a gene. The CDR3 is made up of 15 amino acids. CDR3 amino acids: CASSRSGGLSYEQYF. DNA for the CDR3: TGTGCCAGCAGCAGAAGCGGGGGCCTCTCCTACGAGCAGTACTTC.

The chain has TRBV6-5 and TRBJ1-2, with 9 bases fitting TRBD1. Germline-derived CDR1 and CDR2 are MNHEY and SVGAGI. This CDR3 is 16 amino acids long. Germline trimming cut 0 bases from V and 1 base from J; bases unmatched to any gene: 3. This chain's CDR3 is CASSYSGTGINYGYTF. As DNA, the CDR3 is TGTGCCAGCAGTTACTCAGGGACAGGGATTAACTATGGCTACACCTTC.

The V call is TRBV14, the J call TRBJ2-7, with no clear D. The CDR3 has 13 residues. The V gene lost 0 bases and the J gene lost 3 bases, with 6 bases spanning the gap. CDR1 and CDR2 (germline): SGHDN, FVKESK. The CDR3 DNA reads as TGTGCCAGCAGCCAAGATCCCGGCTACGAGCAGTACTTC. This gives the protein CASSQDPGYEQYF.

This sequence joins TRBV6-1 and TRBJ2-1; 7 bases line up with TRBD2. There are 15 residues in the CDR3. Trimming at V came to 2 bases and at J to 1 base, leaving 2 bases not matched to a gene. Germline V gene lookup returns CDR1 MNHNS and CDR2 SASEGT. CDR3 protein: CASSELAASYNEQFF. The CDR3 DNA reads TGTGCCAGCAGTGAACTAGCGGCGTCCTACAATGAGCAGTTCTTC.

This rearrangement joins TRBV15 to TRBJ1-1; D is perhaps TRBD1 (6 bases). V was shortened by 0 bases and J by 4 bases, with 12 bases between the two germline ends. Germline V gene lookup returns CDR1 LNHNV and CDR2 YYDKDF (reference sequence). This CDR3 is built from 15 residues. CDR3 bases: TGTGCCACCAGCAGAGATCGGGGGGCTGCCACTGAAGCTTTCTTT. It is translated as CATSRDRGAATEAFF.

The CDR3 reads CASSLTGPAGGPGANVLTF. The CDR3 DNA is TGTGCCAGCAGCTTAACCGGGCCCGCGGGGGGGCCCGGGGCCAACGTCCTGACTTTC. The rearrangement links TRBV7-2 to TRBJ2-6; 9 nucleotides match TRBD2. V lost 2 bases to trimming and J lost 4 bases; unmatched junction nucleotides: 12. Germline lookup yields CDR1 SGHTA and CDR2 FQGNSA. This CDR3 spans 19 amino acids.

This sequence joins TRBV10-3 and TRBJ1-1, with D perhaps TRBD1 (5 bases). Trimming removed 4 bases from V and 8 bases from J, with 14 bases in between. CDR1 ENHRY and CDR2 SYGVKD come from the germline V gene. The CDR3 totals 13 residues. The CDR3 sequence is CAISGVGEGEAFF. CDR3 sequence (DNA): TGTGCCATCAGTGGAGTGGGGGAGGGGGAAGCTTTCTTT.

The chain carries TRBV7-2 and TRBJ2-3; 8 positions match TRBD2. With 5 bases clipped from V and 3 bases from J, the junction kept 13 bases outside the gene matches. The CDR3 has 17 amino acids. The germline V gene has CDR1 SGHTA and CDR2 FQGNSA. DNA for the CDR3: TGTGCCAGCAGCCCATACCTCGGGGGGGTCAAAACAGATACGCAGTATTTT. Amino acid sequence: CASSPYLGGVKTDTQYF.

The V gene is TRBV10-3, the J gene TRBJ2-5, with TRBD1 identical over 7 bases. CDR1 is ENHRY and CDR2 is SYGVKD in the germline V gene. Losses at the gene ends were 8 bases for V and 3 bases for J; bases not matched to a gene: 0. The CDR3 runs 11 residues. For the CDR3, the DNA is TGTGCCATCGGGACAGAAGAGACCCAGTACTTC. It yields the protein CAIGTEETQYF.

J is TRBJ2-3 and V is TRBV7-6; D unclear. The CDR3 extends over 13 amino acids. Per the germline V gene, CDR1 is SGHVS and CDR2 is FNYEAQ. V gave up 2 bases and J gave up 5 bases, with 8 bases separating them. CDR3 sequence: CASSLPGGDTQYF. The CDR3 DNA reads as TGTGCCAGCAGCTTACCGGGTGGAGATACGCAGTATTTT.

The chain couples TRBV2 to TRBJ2-7, with TRBD1 matching over 7 bases. CDR1 and CDR2 from the germline V gene are SNHLY and FYNNEI. V dropped 10 bases and J dropped 3; count of bases not matched to a gene: 9. The CDR3 contains 13 residues. This CDR3 reads CATEDRPFYEQYF. In DNA form, the CDR3 reads TGTGCCACCGAGGACAGGCCTTTCTACGAGCAGTACTTC.

The chain couples TRBV11-2 to TRBJ1-3; D uncertain. This CDR3 has 14 amino acids. Germline V gene lookup returns CDR1 SGHAT and CDR2 FQNNGV. V dropped 3 bases and J dropped 0 bases, with 6 bases sitting between them. The CDR3: CASSLGHSGNTIYF. The CDR3 nucleotides are TGTGCCAGCAGCTTGGGCCACTCTGGAAACACCATATATTTT.

This clone came up once. The chain combines TRBV12-2 with TRBJ1-6; no DNA check was done on the table's D call, TRBD1. TRBV12-2 is shown as a pseudogene. The CDR3 has 15 amino acids. The CDR3 protein is CASRSGTGFNSPLHF. The DNA of the CDR3 is TGTGCAAGTCGCTCCGGGACAGGGTTCAATTCACCCCTCCACTTT.